These 13 T cell receptor beta chains were all obtained from the same sample, sequenced in a study of blood T cell repertoires in COVID-19. Assay used: immunoSEQ multiplex PCR; TCRdb lists only in-frame clones, some missing. The data hold approximately 190,000 clones, with roughly nine tenths observed a single time. The source material was PBMCs or T cells enriched from blood (not recorded which). These receptors came from a woman in her forties in a cohort exposed to, infected with or recovered from COVID-19 (not recorded which).

This chain links TRBV18 with TRBJ1-2; 7 bases map to TRBD1. Germline trimming cut 3 bases from V and 0 bases from J; bases unmatched to any gene: 1. The CDR3 loop spans 14 amino acids. Germline CDR1 is KGHSH and CDR2 is LQKENI. This chain's CDR3 is CASSPGTANYGYTF. CDR3 coding DNA: TGTGCCAGCTCACCTGGGACAGCTAACTATGGCTACACCTTC.

This chain links TRBV19 with TRBJ2-2; 13 nucleotides align to TRBD2. The V gene's germline CDR1 is LNHDA and CDR2 SQIVND (reference sequence). The J segment lost 5 bases and the V segment lost 7 bases, leaving 7 bases of the junction unmatched. This CDR3 contains 16 residues. The CDR3 region has the DNA TGTGCCAGTACCAAAAAGGGACTAGCGGGGACCGGGGAGCTGTTTTTT. This gives the protein CASTKKGLAGTGELFF.

DNA for the CDR3: TGTGCCAGCAGGGTGACAGGTTGGACTGAAGCTTTCTTT. Its translation is CASRVTGWTEAFF. The chain is built from TRBV21-1 and TRBJ1-1; the table names TRBD1, a call not compared with the DNA. TRBV21-1 is shown as a pseudogene. CDR3 length: 13 residues.

The V and J genes are TRBV6-5 and TRBJ2-7, with a possible D match to TRBD1 (6 bases). Germline V gives CDR1 MNHEY, CDR2 SVGAGI. Trimming cost V 0 bases and J 6 bases, with 12 bases left between them. The CDR3 is made up of 14 amino acids. CDR3 amino acids: CASSYSAQGSEQYF. For the CDR3, the DNA is TGTGCCAGCAGTTACTCCGCACAGGGAAGCGAGCAGTACTTC.

The chain recombines TRBV20-1 with TRBJ1-1; a weak D match, TRBD1 (5 bases). V was trimmed by 3 bases and J by 3 bases, leaving 17 bases between them. The CDR3 is 15 residues long. Looked up from germline, CDR1 is DFQATT and CDR2 is SNEGSKA (reference sequence). Here the CDR3 reads CSASQGGEGYTEAFF. For the CDR3, the DNA is TGCAGTGCTAGTCAGGGAGGGGAAGGGTACACTGAAGCTTTCTTT.

CDR3 region: CASSTSGDLNEKLFF. CDR3 nucleotides: TGTGCCAGCAGCACCTCGGGAGACTTAAATGAAAAACTGTTTTTT. The V call is TRBV28, the J call TRBJ1-4; no firm D call. The V and J ends lost 6 bases and 5 bases respectively, with 16 bases between them. The V gene's germline CDR1 is MDHEN and CDR2 SYDVKM. The CDR3 is made up of 15 amino acids.

J is TRBJ1-6 and V is TRBV3-1 (or the pseudogene TRBV3-2), with 10 nucleotides matching TRBD1. The CDR3 totals 16 residues. Germline values: CDR1 LGHDT, CDR2 YNNKEL (reference sequence). V dropped 0 bases and J dropped 7; count of bases not matched to a gene: 3. CDR3 DNA sequence: TGTGCCAGCAGCCAAGAGACAGGGGGCCGGAATTCACCCCTCCACTTT. It specifies CASSQETGGRNSPLHF.

The chain employs TRBV5-1 and TRBJ2-1, with 7 bases lining up with TRBD2. This CDR3 region has 17 residues. The trim removed 0 bases at V and 4 bases at J, leaving 10 bases unmatched. Germline CDR1 reads SGHRS; CDR2 reads YFSETQ. CDR3 bases: TGCGCCAGCAGCTTGGTAGTTGGCGGGGGAGGATACAATGAGCAGTTCTTC. It translates to CASSLVVGGGGYNEQFF.

This clone appeared a single time. The J gene is TRBJ1-1, the V gene TRBV13, with TRBD1 matching over 8 bases. Per germline, CDR1 PRHDT and CDR2 FYEKMQ (reference sequence). The CDR3 is 15 amino acids. V gave up 5 bases and J gave up 0 bases; unmatched junction bases: 5. The CDR3 region has the DNA TGTGCCAGCAGCCCGAGACAGGGGATGAACACTGAAGCTTTCTTT. Protein: CASSPRQGMNTEAFF.

V and J are TRBV6-5 and TRBJ1-1; D may be TRBD1 (5 bases). CDR3 length: 15 residues. Germline assignment: CDR1 MNHEY and CDR2 SVGAGI. Deletions cut 5 bases from V and 4 bases from J, with 17 bases between. This CDR3 is CASSSSGGSSTEAFF. CDR3 DNA sequence: TGTGCCAGCAGTAGCTCCGGGGGGTCGAGCACTGAAGCTTTCTTT.

The rearrangement links TRBV6-2 or TRBV6-3 to TRBJ2-1; TRBD2 matches at 11 bases. The germline V gene has CDR1 MNHEY and CDR2 SVGEGT. This CDR3 has 17 residues. V trimming: 0 bases; J trimming: 4 bases; junction bases outside the gene matches: 5. For the CDR3, the DNA is TGTGCCAGCAGTTACTCCTCGACTAGCGGGATTTACAATGAGCAGTTCTTC. This translates into CASSYSSTSGIYNEQFF.

This clone counts as medium-sized. The rearrangement uses TRBV7-9 and TRBJ2-5, with D perhaps TRBD1 (6 bases). The CDR3 is 14 residues long. V lost 4 bases, J lost 3 bases, and 12 bases lay in between. The germline gives CDR1 SEHNR, CDR2 FQNEAQ (reference sequence). CDR3 amino acids: CASSSPQGKETQYF. The CDR3 DNA reads TGTGCCAGCAGCTCCCCACAGGGTAAAGAGACCCAGTACTTC.

The genes are TRBV11-2 and TRBJ2-1; 7 positions agree with TRBD2. CDR3 size: 14 residues. Trimming at V came to 5 bases and at J to 1 base, leaving 2 bases not matched to a gene. Germline V gene data show CDR1 as SGHAT and CDR2 as FQNNGV. DNA for the CDR3: TGTGCCAGCAGCGGGGGGGAATCCTACAATGAGCAGTTCTTC. This translates into CASSGGESYNEQFF.